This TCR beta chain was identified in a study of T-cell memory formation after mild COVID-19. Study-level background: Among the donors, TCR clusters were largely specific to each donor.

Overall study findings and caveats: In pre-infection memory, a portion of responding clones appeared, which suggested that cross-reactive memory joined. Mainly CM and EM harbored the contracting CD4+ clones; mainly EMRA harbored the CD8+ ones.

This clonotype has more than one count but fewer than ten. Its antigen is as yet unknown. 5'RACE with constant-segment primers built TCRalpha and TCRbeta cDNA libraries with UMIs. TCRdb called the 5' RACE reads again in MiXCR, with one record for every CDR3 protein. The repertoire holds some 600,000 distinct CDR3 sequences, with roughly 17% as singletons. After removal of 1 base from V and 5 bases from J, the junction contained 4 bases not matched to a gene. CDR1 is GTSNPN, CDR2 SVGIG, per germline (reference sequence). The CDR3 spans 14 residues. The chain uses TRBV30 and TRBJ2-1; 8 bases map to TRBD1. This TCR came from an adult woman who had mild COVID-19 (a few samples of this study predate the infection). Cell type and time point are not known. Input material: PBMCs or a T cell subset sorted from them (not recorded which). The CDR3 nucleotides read TGTGCCTGGAGTGACGGGACAGGTGACAATGAGCAGTTCTTC. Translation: CAWSDGTGDNEQFF.